These T cell receptor beta chains were read from a single sample in a study of CXCR3-negative and CXCR3-positive naive CD8 T cells. Reanalyzing the 5' RACE reads, TCRdb keeps one entry per CDR3 protein, without DNA. The sample includes roughly 26,000 distinct CDR3 sequences. Sequences were obtained from naive CXCR3- CD8+ T cells from blood. These TCRs come from a human donor in good health. Some clones in this sample may be carry-over from other donors' samples. The CDR3 runs from the conserved cysteine through the conserved F or W. Expanded clones get a size class; other rows say once, few or many, or leave the size out.

v_gene: TRBV7-3; j_gene: TRBJ2-3; abundance: .; CDR3aa: CASSNGQGADTQYF
v_gene: TRBV7-2; j_gene: TRBJ2-3; abundance: .; CDR3aa: CASSFLPLGQEDTQYF
v_gene: TRBV9; j_gene: TRBJ2-2; abundance: .; CDR3aa: CASTSLNTGELFF
v_gene: TRBV6-2/TRBV6-3; j_gene: TRBJ2-7; abundance: .; CDR3aa: CASMSSTGQSPYEQYF
v_gene: TRBV20-1; j_gene: TRBJ1-2; abundance: .; CDR3aa: CSARDLGIGIGYGYTF
v_gene: TRBV7-9; j_gene: TRBJ2-5; abundance: .; CDR3aa: CASTPRLVQETQYF
v_gene: TRBV4-2; j_gene: TRBJ1-2; abundance: .; CDR3aa: CASSQETYGYTF
v_gene: TRBV28; j_gene: TRBJ2-7; abundance: .; CDR3aa: CASSSFQYRDRGHEQYF
v_gene: TRBV28; j_gene: TRBJ2-7; abundance: .; CDR3aa: CASSLAGSSYEQYF
v_gene: TRBV19; j_gene: TRBJ2-1; abundance: .; CDR3aa: CASSRGLAYNEQFF
v_gene: TRBV9; j_gene: TRBJ2-7; abundance: .; CDR3aa: CASSVSWGTYEQYF
v_gene: TRBV10-3; j_gene: TRBJ2-7; abundance: medium-sized; CDR3aa: CAISGGRESYEQYF
v_gene: TRBV29-1; j_gene: TRBJ2-1; abundance: .; CDR3aa: CSVVRGGAYEQFF
v_gene: TRBV7-6; j_gene: TRBJ1-3; abundance: .; CDR3aa: CASSLGGNTIYF
v_gene: TRBV6-5; j_gene: TRBJ2-3; abundance: .; CDR3aa: CASSFSGGDGDTQYF
v_gene: TRBV12-3/TRBV12-4; j_gene: TRBJ2-1; abundance: .; CDR3aa: CASSLSLADNEQFF
v_gene: TRBV12-3/TRBV12-4; j_gene: TRBJ1-1; abundance: .; CDR3aa: CASSLASNIPEAFF
v_gene: TRBV20-1; j_gene: TRBJ1-2; abundance: .; CDR3aa: CSAPGGRRNYGYTF
v_gene: TRBV25-1; j_gene: TRBJ1-6; abundance: .; CDR3aa: CASSVLGLVRF
v_gene: TRBV25-1; j_gene: TRBJ2-7; abundance: .; CDR3aa: CASSDGGVAYEQYF
v_gene: TRBV15; j_gene: TRBJ1-1; abundance: .; CDR3aa: CATSRDGMGATEAFF
v_gene: TRBV5-8; j_gene: TRBJ2-7; abundance: .; CDR3aa: CASSLQGLREQYF
v_gene: TRBV5-1; j_gene: TRBJ2-7; abundance: .; CDR3aa: CASSLTGTGNEQYF
v_gene: TRBV10-3; j_gene: TRBJ2-5; abundance: .; CDR3aa: CAISDYRLAGDPNQETQYF
v_gene: TRBV4-3; j_gene: TRBJ2-7; abundance: .; CDR3aa: CASSQGRGLSYEQYF
v_gene: TRBV29-1; j_gene: TRBJ2-7; abundance: .; CDR3aa: CSVEVGAYEQYF
v_gene: TRBV29-1; j_gene: TRBJ2-5; abundance: .; CDR3aa: CSVDRLTANQETQYF
v_gene: TRBV7-8; j_gene: TRBJ2-1; abundance: .; CDR3aa: CASSPELAGVNYNEQFF
v_gene: TRBV5-1; j_gene: TRBJ1-6; abundance: .; CDR3aa: CASSLGGSSYNSPLHF
v_gene: TRBV7-9; j_gene: TRBJ2-1; abundance: medium-sized; CDR3aa: CASSPTGGIGNEQFF
v_gene: TRBV7-3; j_gene: TRBJ2-1; abundance: medium-sized; CDR3aa: CASSLDLQSRTDEQFF
v_gene: TRBV20-1; j_gene: TRBJ2-7; abundance: .; CDR3aa: CSASTGYNEQYF
v_gene: TRBV4-3; j_gene: TRBJ2-7; abundance: medium-sized; CDR3aa: CASSQGNGGPREQYF
v_gene: TRBV7-9; j_gene: TRBJ2-7; abundance: .; CDR3aa: CASSRQGQGPSYEQYF
v_gene: TRBV3-1; j_gene: TRBJ2-1; abundance: medium-sized; CDR3aa: CASSPQVGDSSYNEQFF
v_gene: TRBV4-3; j_gene: TRBJ1-2; abundance: .; CDR3aa: CASSQEAFLGTDYGYTF
v_gene: TRBV7-6; j_gene: TRBJ2-7; abundance: .; CDR3aa: CASSLGGMMDYEQYF
v_gene: TRBV6-5; j_gene: TRBJ2-1; abundance: .; CDR3aa: CASSSGRVNEQFF
v_gene: TRBV2; j_gene: TRBJ2-5; abundance: .; CDR3aa: CASSEIAMDQETQYF
v_gene: TRBV5-5; j_gene: TRBJ2-1; abundance: .; CDR3aa: CASSLSLMWGANEQFF
v_gene: TRBV29-1; j_gene: TRBJ2-5; abundance: .; CDR3aa: CSVERQSQETQYF
v_gene: TRBV27; j_gene: TRBJ2-7; abundance: .; CDR3aa: CASSLGRASYEQYF
v_gene: TRBV7-9; j_gene: TRBJ2-7; abundance: .; CDR3aa: CASSSLEESAYEQYF
v_gene: TRBV15; j_gene: TRBJ1-2; abundance: medium-sized; CDR3aa: CATSKSNRVNDGYGYTF
v_gene: TRBV20-1; j_gene: TRBJ2-1; abundance: .; CDR3aa: CSARDIAGGYNEQFF
v_gene: TRBV5-8; j_gene: TRBJ2-7; abundance: .; CDR3aa: CASSLAASGIEQYF
v_gene: TRBV28; j_gene: TRBJ2-1; abundance: .; CDR3aa: CASSSGAGETNEQFF
v_gene: TRBV28; j_gene: TRBJ2-1; abundance: .; CDR3aa: CASSLGVYNEQFF
v_gene: TRBV9; j_gene: TRBJ2-5; abundance: medium-sized; CDR3aa: CASSVGTENTQYF
v_gene: TRBV20-1; j_gene: TRBJ1-1; abundance: .; CDR3aa: CSARDAGWNGNTEAFF
v_gene: TRBV28; j_gene: TRBJ2-1; abundance: .; CDR3aa: CASNSWGYEQFF
v_gene: TRBV6-5; j_gene: TRBJ2-7; abundance: .; CDR3aa: CASSSGKAPLEQYF
v_gene: TRBV28; j_gene: TRBJ2-2; abundance: .; CDR3aa: CASSAPEVRAGELFF
v_gene: TRBV20-1; j_gene: TRBJ2-1; abundance: .; CDR3aa: CSARDPDSASSYNEQFF